This T cell receptor beta chain stems from a study of siplizumab effects on memory and regulatory T cells. Study-wide results and caveats: Researchers did not confirm the suppressive function of proliferating Tregs from siplizumab cultures. Unstimulated subsets contained matches for only a minor fraction of alloreactive clones.

This CDR3 contains 16 residues. J was trimmed by 4 bases and V by 6 bases; bases with no gene match: 9. Germline CDR1 reads LGHNA; CDR2 reads YNFKEQ. For this clone: Its specificity is unknown.

The method was immunoSEQ multiplex PCR; TCRdb's version includes in-frame clones alone and lacks a portion of them. Of around 100,000 clones listed, less than 95% are singletons. V is TRBV4-2 and J is TRBJ2-1; 10 nucleotides match TRBD2. The sequence was collected from a human donor in good health. Sequenced: non-Treg CD4+ T cells sorted from blood. The CDR3 loop reads CASSITGTSVYNEQFF. CDR3 DNA: TGTGCCAGCAGTATAACCGGGACTAGCGTTTACAATGAGCAGTTCTTC.